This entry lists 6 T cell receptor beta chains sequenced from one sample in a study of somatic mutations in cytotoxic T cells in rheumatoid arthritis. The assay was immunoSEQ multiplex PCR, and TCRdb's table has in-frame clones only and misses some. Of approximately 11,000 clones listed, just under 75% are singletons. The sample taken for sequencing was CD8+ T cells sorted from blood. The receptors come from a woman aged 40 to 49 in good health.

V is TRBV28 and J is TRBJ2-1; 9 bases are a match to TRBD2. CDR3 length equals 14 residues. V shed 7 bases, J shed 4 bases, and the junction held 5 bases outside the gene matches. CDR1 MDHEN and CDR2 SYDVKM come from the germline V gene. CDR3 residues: CASIGTSRYNEQFF. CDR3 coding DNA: TGTGCCAGCATAGGGACTAGCAGGTACAATGAGCAGTTCTTC.

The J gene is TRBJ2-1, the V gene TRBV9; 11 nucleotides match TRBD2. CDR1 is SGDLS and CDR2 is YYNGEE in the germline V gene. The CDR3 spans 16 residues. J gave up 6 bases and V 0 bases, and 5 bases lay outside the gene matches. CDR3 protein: CASSVATGLAGNEQFF. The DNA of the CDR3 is TGTGCCAGCAGCGTAGCTACAGGACTAGCGGGCAATGAGCAGTTCTTC.

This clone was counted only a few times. CDR3 protein: CASSLTEWTEAFF. CDR3 nucleotides: TGTGCCAGCAGCTTAACTGAGTGGACTGAAGCTTTCTTT. This chain links TRBV7-3 with TRBJ1-1; the D is unclear. V was cut by 0 bases and J by 5 bases, with 7 bases left in between. Germline lookup yields CDR1 SGHTA and CDR2 FQGTGA. There are 13 residues in the CDR3.

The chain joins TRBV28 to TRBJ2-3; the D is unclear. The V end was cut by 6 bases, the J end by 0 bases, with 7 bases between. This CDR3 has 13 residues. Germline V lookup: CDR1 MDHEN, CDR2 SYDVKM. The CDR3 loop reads CASRGKSTDTQYF. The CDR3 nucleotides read TGTGCCAGCAGAGGGAAGAGCACAGATACGCAGTATTTT.

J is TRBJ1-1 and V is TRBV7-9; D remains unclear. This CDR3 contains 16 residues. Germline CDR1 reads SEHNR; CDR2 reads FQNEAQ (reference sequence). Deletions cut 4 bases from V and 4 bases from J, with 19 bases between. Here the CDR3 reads CASSSASSPRRTEAFF. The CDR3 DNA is TGTGCCAGCAGCTCAGCTTCCTCCCCGCGTCGCACTGAAGCTTTCTTT.

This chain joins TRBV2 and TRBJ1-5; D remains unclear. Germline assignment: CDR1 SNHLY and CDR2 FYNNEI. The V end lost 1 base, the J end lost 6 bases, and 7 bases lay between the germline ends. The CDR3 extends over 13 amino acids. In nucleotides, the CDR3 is TGTGCCAGCAGTGAAGGGGTCGTTCAGCCCCAGCATTTT. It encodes CASSEGVVQPQHF.